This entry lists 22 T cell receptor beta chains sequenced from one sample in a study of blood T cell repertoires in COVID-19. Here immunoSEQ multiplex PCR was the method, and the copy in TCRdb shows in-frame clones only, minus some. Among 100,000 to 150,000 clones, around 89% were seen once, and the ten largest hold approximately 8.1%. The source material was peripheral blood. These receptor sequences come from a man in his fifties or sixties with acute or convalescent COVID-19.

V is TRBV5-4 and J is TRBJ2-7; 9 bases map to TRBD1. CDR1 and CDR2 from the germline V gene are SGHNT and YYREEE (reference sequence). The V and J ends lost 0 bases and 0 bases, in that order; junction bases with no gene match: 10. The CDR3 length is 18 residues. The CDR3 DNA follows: TGTGCCAGCAGCTTGGCGGGGACAGGGACTCGGAGCTCCTACGAGCAGTACTTC. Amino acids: CASSLAGTGTRSSYEQYF.

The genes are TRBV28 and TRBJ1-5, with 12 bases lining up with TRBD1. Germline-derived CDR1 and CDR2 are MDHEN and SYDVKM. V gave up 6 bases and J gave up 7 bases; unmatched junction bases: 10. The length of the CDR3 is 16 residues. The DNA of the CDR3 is TGTGCCAGCAGCAGGGACAGGGGGCAGGGAGAACAGCCCCAGCATTTT. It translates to CASSRDRGQGEQPQHF.

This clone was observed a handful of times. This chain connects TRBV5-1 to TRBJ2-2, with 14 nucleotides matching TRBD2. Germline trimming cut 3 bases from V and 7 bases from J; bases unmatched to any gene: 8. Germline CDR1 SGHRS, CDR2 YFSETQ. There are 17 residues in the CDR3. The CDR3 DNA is TGCGCCAGCAGCTCGACGACTAGCGGGAGGGCGAACGGGGAGCTGTTTTTT. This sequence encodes CASSSTTSGRANGELFF.

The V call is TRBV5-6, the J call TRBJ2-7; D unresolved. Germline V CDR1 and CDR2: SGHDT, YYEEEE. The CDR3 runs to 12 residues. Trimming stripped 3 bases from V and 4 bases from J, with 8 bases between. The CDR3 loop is CASSSDNYEQYF. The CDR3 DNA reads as TGTGCCAGCAGCTCAGACAATTACGAGCAGTACTTC.

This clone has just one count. The CDR3 nucleotides are TGTGCCAGCAGTCCGGGACAGGGGCAGTTTGAGGGCTACACCTTC. Residues: CASSPGQGQFEGYTF. The chain joins TRBV5-6 to TRBJ1-2, with 10 positions matching TRBD1. Germline trimming cut 5 bases from V and 8 bases from J; bases unmatched to any gene: 12. The CDR3 is made up of 15 amino acids. The germline CDR1 and CDR2 sequences are SGHDT and YYEEEE. The whole variable domain, remainder taken from reference TRBV5-6 and TRBJ1-2, is DAGVTQSPTHLIKTRGQQVTLRCSPKSGHDTVSWYQQALGQGPQFIFQYYEEEERQRGNFPDRFSGHQFPNYSSELNVNALLLGDSALYLCASSPGQGQFEGYTFGSGTRLTVV.

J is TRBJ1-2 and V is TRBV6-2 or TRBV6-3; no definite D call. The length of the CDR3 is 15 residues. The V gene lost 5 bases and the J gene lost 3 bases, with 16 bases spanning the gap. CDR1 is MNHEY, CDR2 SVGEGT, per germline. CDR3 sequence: CASSIPRGHDYGYTF. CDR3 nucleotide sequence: TGTGCCAGCAGTATCCCTCGGGGTCACGACTATGGCTACACCTTC.

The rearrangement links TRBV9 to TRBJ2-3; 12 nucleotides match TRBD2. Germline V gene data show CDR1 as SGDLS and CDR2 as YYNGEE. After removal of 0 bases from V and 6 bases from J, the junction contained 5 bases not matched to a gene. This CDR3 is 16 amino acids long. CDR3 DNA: TGTGCCAGCAGCGTAGCTAGCGGGAGGGCCGGGGATACGCAGTATTTT. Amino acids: CASSVASGRAGDTQYF.

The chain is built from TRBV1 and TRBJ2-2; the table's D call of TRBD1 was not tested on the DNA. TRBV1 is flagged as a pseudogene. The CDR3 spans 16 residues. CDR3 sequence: CTSSQFCHLNTGELFF. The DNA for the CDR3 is TGCACCAGCAGCCAGTTTTGTCATTTGAACACCGGGGAGCTGTTTTTT.

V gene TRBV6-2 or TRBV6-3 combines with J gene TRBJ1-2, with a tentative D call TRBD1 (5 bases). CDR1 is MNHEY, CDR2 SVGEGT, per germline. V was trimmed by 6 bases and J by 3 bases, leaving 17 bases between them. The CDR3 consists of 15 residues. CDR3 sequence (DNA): TGTGCCAGCAGCTCATATAGCCCGGGGGACTATGGCTACACCTTC. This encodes CASSSYSPGDYGYTF.

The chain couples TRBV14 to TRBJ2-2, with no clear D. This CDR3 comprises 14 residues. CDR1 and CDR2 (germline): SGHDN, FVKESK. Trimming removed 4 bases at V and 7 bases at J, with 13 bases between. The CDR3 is CASSLPAESGELFF. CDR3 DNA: TGTGCCAGCAGCCTGCCGGCGGAGAGCGGGGAGCTGTTTTTT.

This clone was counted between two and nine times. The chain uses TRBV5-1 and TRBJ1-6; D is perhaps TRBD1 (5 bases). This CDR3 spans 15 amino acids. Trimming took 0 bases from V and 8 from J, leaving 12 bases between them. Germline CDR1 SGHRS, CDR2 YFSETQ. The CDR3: CASSLAPGIDSPLHF. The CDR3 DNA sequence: TGCGCCAGCAGCTTGGCCCCAGGGATCGATTCACCCCTCCACTTT.

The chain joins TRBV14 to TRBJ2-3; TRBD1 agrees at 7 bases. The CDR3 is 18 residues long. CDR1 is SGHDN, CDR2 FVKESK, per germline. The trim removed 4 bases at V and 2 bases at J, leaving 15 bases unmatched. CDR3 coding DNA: TGTGCCAGCAGCCGACTCATGCTAGGGGACAGAGTCACAGATACGCAGTATTTT. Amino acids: CASSRLMLGDRVTDTQYF.

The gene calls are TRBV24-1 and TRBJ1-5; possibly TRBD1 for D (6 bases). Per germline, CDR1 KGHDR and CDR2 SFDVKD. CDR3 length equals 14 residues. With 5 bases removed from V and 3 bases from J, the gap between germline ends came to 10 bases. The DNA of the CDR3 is TGTGCCACCAGTGGCCGACAGGTCAATCAGCCCCAGCATTTT. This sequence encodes CATSGRQVNQPQHF.

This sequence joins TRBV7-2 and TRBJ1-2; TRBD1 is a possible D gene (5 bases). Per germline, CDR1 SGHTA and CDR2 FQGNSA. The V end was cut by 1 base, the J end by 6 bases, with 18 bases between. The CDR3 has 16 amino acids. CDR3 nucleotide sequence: TGTGCCAGCAGCTTAGAGGGGCCTTCAGGGTTTCATGGCTACACCTTC. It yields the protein CASSLEGPSGFHGYTF.

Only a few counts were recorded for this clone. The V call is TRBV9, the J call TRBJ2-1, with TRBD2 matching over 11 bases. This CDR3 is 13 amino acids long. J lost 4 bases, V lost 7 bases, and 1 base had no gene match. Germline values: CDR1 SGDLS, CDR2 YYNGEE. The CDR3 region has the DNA TGTGCCAGCGGACTAGCGGGTTACAATGAGCAGTTCTTC. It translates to CASGLAGYNEQFF.

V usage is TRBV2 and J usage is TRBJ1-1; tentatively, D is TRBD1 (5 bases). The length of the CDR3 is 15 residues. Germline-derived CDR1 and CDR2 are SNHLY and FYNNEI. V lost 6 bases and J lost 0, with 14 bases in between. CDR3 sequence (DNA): TGTGCCAGCAGCCTAAAGGGACTGGTGAACACTGAAGCTTTCTTT. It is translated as CASSLKGLVNTEAFF.

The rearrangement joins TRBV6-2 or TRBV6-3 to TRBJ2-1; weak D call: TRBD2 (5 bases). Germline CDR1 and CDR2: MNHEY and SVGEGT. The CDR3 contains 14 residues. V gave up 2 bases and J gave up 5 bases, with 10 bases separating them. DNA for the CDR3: TGTGCCAGCAGTTACGTCGGGAATCACAATGAGCAGTTCTTC. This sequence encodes CASSYVGNHNEQFF.

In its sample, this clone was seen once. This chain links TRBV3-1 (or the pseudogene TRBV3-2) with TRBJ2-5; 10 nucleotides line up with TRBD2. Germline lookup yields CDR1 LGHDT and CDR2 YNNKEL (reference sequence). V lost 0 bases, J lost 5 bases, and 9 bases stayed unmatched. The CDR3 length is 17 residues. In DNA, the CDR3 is TGTGCCAGCAGCCAAGAAGAAGCGGGAGGGCCTGGTGAGACCCAGTACTTC. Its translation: CASSQEEAGGPGETQYF.

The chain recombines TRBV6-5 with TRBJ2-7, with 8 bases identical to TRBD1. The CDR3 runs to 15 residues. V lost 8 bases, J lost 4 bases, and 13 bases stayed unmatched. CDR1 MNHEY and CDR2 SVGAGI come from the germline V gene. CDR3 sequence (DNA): TGTGCCAGCCATTCCCGACAGGGGAACGGGTACGAGCAGTACTTC. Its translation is CASHSRQGNGYEQYF.

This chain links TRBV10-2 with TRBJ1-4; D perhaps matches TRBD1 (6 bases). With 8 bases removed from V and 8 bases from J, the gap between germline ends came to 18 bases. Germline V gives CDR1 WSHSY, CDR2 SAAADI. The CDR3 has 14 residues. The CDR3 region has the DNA TGCGCCAGCCGAGTCGACAGACAGGCAGAAAAACTGTTTTTT. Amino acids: CASRVDRQAEKLFF.

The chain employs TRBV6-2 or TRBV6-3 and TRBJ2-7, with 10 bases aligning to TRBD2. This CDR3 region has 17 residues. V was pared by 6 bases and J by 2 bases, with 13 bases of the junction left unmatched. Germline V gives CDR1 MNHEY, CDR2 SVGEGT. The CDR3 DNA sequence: TGTGCCAGCAGCAGAGGGCTAGCGGGAGTCTTAGCCTACGAGCAGTACTTC. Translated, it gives CASSRGLAGVLAYEQYF.

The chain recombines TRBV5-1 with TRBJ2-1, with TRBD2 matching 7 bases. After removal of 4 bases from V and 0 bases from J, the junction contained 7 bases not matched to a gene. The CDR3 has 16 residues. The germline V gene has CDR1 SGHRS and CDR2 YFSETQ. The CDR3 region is CASSASGRSSYNEQFF. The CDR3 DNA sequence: TGCGCCAGCAGCGCTAGCGGAAGGAGCTCCTACAATGAGCAGTTCTTC.